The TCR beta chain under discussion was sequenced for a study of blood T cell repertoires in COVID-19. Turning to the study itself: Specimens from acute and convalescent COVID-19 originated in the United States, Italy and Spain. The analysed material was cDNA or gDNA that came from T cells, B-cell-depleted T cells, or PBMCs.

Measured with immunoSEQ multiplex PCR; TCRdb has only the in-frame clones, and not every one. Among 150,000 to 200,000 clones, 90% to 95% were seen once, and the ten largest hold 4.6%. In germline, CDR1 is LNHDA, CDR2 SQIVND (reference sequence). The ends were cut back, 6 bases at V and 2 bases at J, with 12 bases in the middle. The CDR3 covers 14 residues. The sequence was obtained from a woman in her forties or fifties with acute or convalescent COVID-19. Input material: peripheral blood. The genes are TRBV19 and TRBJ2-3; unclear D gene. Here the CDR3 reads CASSPRHSTDTQYF. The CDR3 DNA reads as TGTGCCAGTAGCCCCCGACACTCCACAGATACGCAGTATTTT.